This TCR beta chain appears in the sequencing data of a study of T-cell memory formation after mild COVID-19. Study details: TCR clusters were mostly confined to one donor each. Study-wide results and caveats: Clones that contracted from day 15 to 85 had balanced CD4/CD8; later expanders were CD4+ biased. In pre-infection memory, a portion of responding clones appeared, which suggested that cross-reactive memory joined.

UMIs and sample barcodes were carried by the TCR alpha and TCR beta cDNA libraries that 5'RACE produced using constant-segment primers. MiXCR was run by TCRdb on the 5' RACE reads, yielding one entry per CDR3 protein. The data contain hundreds of thousands of distinct CDR3 sequences, around 27% of them seen just once; the ten biggest clones take up approximately 13%. This clonotype was seen a few times. Its specificity is unknown. This clonotype originated in an adult woman who had mild COVID-19 (a few samples of this study predate the infection). Cell type and time point are not known. Sequences were obtained from PBMCs or a T cell subset sorted from them (not recorded which).

CDR3 protein: CASNPGHTNTGELFF. In nucleotides, the CDR3 is TGTGCCAGCAATCCGGGACACACGAACACCGGGGAGCTGTTTTTT. The rearrangement joins TRBV28 to TRBJ2-2, with D maybe TRBD1 (6 bases). The CDR3 extends over 15 amino acids. CDR1 and CDR2 from the germline V gene are MDHEN and SYDVKM. Trimming removed 7 bases at V and 0 bases at J, with 12 bases between.